This TCR beta chain was found in a study of CD8+ T cells in alopecia areata. Comment on this clone: What it recognizes is unknown.

Germline CDR1 LGHNA, CDR2 YNFKEQ. The CDR3 has 15 amino acids. V lost 5 bases, J lost 0 bases, and 3 bases stayed unmatched. The treatment: oral pan-JAK inhibitor, 5-10 mg twice daily. Study conclusions and caveats: Throughout tofacitinib, many expanded lesional clones continued to persist in scalp and blood. Clonality in the scalp and expanded CD8+ clones ranked among the top 100 were significantly decreased by tofacitinib. In patients, TCRs were shared less clearly than in mice, and HLA may possibly be involved.

Reverse transcription of extracted RNA yielded cDNA, which provided the sequencing template. Profiling relied on immunoSEQ multiplex PCR, and the TCRdb table lists in-frame clones only, not all of them. The sample has 250,000 to 350,000 clones; 60% are singletons. This sequence originates from a human donor with alopecia areata. This rearrangement joins TRBV4-2 to TRBJ1-1, with 10 nucleotides matching TRBD1. Sequencing used CD4+ T cells sorted from blood, obtained around week 53, from a patient treated with tofacitinib. In DNA form, the CDR3 reads TGTGCCAGCAGCATGACAGGGGGCGTGAACACTGAAGCTTTCTTT. It encodes CASSMTGGVNTEAFF.